A selection of T cell receptor beta chains follows, all from one sample in a study of blood T cell repertoires in COVID-19. Sequenced by immunoSEQ multiplex PCR; TCRdb stores in-frame clones only, minus some. There are roughly 15,000 clones in the sample; roughly four fifths occur only once, and about 19% lies in the top ten. The sample consisted of peripheral blood. These receptors were collected from an elderly man with active COVID-19. Both conserved end residues are part of each CDR3. The D gene is left open where the match is weak. Size is stated for part of the rows, as once, few or many counts, or as a class when the clone is expanded.

D gene: TRBD1
V gene: TRBV7-2
clone size: .
J gene: TRBJ2-2
CDR3 DNA: TGTGCCAGCACACAGGGGTTGAACACCGGGGAGCTGTTTTTT
CDR3 protein: CASTQGLNTGELFF

D gene: TRBD1
V gene: TRBV15
clone size: .
J gene: TRBJ2-4
CDR3 DNA: TGTGCCACCAGCGTTGAGTTACAGGGGGGAAAAAACATTCAGTACTTC
CDR3 protein: CATSVELQGGKNIQYF

D gene: .
V gene: TRBV30
clone size: .
J gene: TRBJ1-2
CDR3 DNA: TGTGCCTGGAGCCGAGACAGACCCTATGGCTACACCTTC
CDR3 protein: CAWSRDRPYGYTF

D gene: .
V gene: TRBV10-3
clone size: .
J gene: TRBJ1-3
CDR3 DNA: TGTGCCATCAGTGAGACAGGGGGAAACACCATATATTTT
CDR3 protein: CAISETGGNTIYF

D gene: TRBD1
V gene: TRBV18
clone size: .
J gene: TRBJ1-2
CDR3 DNA: TGTGCCAGCTCACCACCAGGGACAGTGCTTCGCTACACCTTC
CDR3 protein: CASSPPGTVLRYTF

D gene: .
V gene: TRBV27
clone size: .
J gene: TRBJ1-2
CDR3 DNA: TGTGCCAGCACTTCTCGTCCGGCAGTTCGAGGAGATGGCTACACCTTC
CDR3 protein: CASTSRPAVRGDGYTF

D gene: .
V gene: TRBV28
clone size: .
J gene: TRBJ1-2
CDR3 DNA: TGTGCCAGCAGTTTGCCGGGAATAAAAGGCTACACCTTC
CDR3 protein: CASSLPGIKGYTF

D gene: TRBD2
V gene: TRBV11-2
clone size: .
J gene: TRBJ2-1
CDR3 DNA: TGTGCCAGCAGCTTGCGACTAGCGGGAGCATCCGGCTACAATGAGCAGTTCTTC
CDR3 protein: CASSLRLAGASGYNEQFF

D gene: TRBD2
V gene: TRBV9
clone size: .
J gene: TRBJ2-3
CDR3 DNA: TGTGCCCGCCTCACCGGGACTAGCGGCCGTGAAGATACGCAGTATTTT
CDR3 protein: CARLTGTSGREDTQYF

D gene: .
V gene: TRBV3-1/TRBV3-2
clone size: few
J gene: TRBJ2-7
CDR3 DNA: TGTGCCAGCAGCTGGGGCATCAGCGGGCGCGAGCAGTACTTC
CDR3 protein: CASSWGISGREQYF

D gene: .
V gene: TRBV2
clone size: .
J gene: TRBJ2-1
CDR3 DNA: TGTGCCAGCAGTGAGCAGGGGATGAATGAGCAGTTCTTC
CDR3 protein: CASSEQGMNEQFF

D gene: .
V gene: TRBV29-1
clone size: .
J gene: TRBJ2-1
CDR3 DNA: TGCAGCGTTGGAGTAAACAGGGACCCCTACAATGAGCAGTTCTTC
CDR3 protein: CSVGVNRDPYNEQFF

D gene: TRBD2
V gene: TRBV19
clone size: .
J gene: TRBJ2-1
CDR3 DNA: TGTGCCAGTAGTATAGGCGGGAGAGGGGACTACAATGAGCAGTTCTTC
CDR3 protein: CASSIGGRGDYNEQFF

D gene: TRBD2
V gene: TRBV2
clone size: .
J gene: TRBJ2-3
CDR3 DNA: TGTGCCAGCCGAGGAAATAGCGGGAGAGGGGGTACGCAGTATTTT
CDR3 protein: CASRGNSGRGGTQYF

D gene: .
V gene: TRBV7-9
clone size: .
J gene: TRBJ2-1
CDR3 DNA: TGTGCCAGCAGCTTACTAGACGGCTCCTACAATGAGCAGTTCTTC
CDR3 protein: CASSLLDGSYNEQFF

D gene: .
V gene: TRBV19
clone size: .
J gene: TRBJ2-2
CDR3 DNA: TGTGCCAGTCTGTTACGGGGGACCGGGGAGCTGTTTTTT
CDR3 protein: CASLLRGTGELFF

D gene: .
V gene: TRBV5-8
clone size: .
J gene: TRBJ1-4
CDR3 DNA: TGTGCCAGCAGCTTACGCCGGTTGAATGAAAAACTGTTTTTT
CDR3 protein: CASSLRRLNEKLFF

D gene: .
V gene: TRBV11-1
clone size: .
J gene: TRBJ2-3
CDR3 DNA: TGTGCCAGCAGCTCGGACACCTATAGCACAGATACGCAGTATTTT
CDR3 protein: CASSSDTYSTDTQYF

D gene: TRBD1
V gene: TRBV2
clone size: once
J gene: TRBJ1-5
CDR3 DNA: TGTGCCAGCAGTGGACATGGGGGACAGGTCAATCAGCCCCAGCATTTT
CDR3 protein: CASSGHGGQVNQPQHF

D gene: .
V gene: TRBV7-5
clone size: .
J gene: TRBJ2-7
CDR3 DNA: TGTGTCAGAATCCGCCCCTGGTTGGGACAGGGGGCCTACGAGCAGTACTTC
CDR3 protein: CVRIRPWLGQGAYEQYF

D gene: .
V gene: TRBV10-3
clone size: .
J gene: TRBJ2-1
CDR3 DNA: TGTGCCATCATCTTCAGTAATTTATACAATGAGCAGTTCTTC
CDR3 protein: CAIIFSNLYNEQFF

D gene: .
V gene: TRBV28
clone size: .
J gene: TRBJ2-7
CDR3 DNA: TGTGCCAGCAGGAGGACAGCCTCCTACGAGCAGTACTTC
CDR3 protein: CASRRTASYEQYF

D gene: TRBD2
V gene: TRBV7-2
clone size: .
J gene: TRBJ2-7
CDR3 DNA: TGTGCCAGCAGCCCTTCTAGCGGGAGCTTATACGAGCAGTACTTC
CDR3 protein: CASSPSSGSLYEQYF

D gene: .
V gene: TRBV6-5
clone size: .
J gene: TRBJ2-2
CDR3 DNA: TGTGCCAGCAGTCTGACAGTCGGGGAGCTGTTTTTT
CDR3 protein: CASSLTVGELFF

D gene: .
V gene: TRBV6-6
clone size: .
J gene: TRBJ2-2
CDR3 DNA: TGTGCCAGCACTATTCACGGGACACCTAACACCGGGGAGCTGTTTTTT
CDR3 protein: CASTIHGTPNTGELFF

D gene: TRBD1
V gene: TRBV6-5
clone size: few
J gene: TRBJ2-7
CDR3 DNA: TGTGCCAGCAGTTCAGGGACCCAGGGGGCGCGGGAGCAGTACTTC
CDR3 protein: CASSSGTQGAREQYF

D gene: TRBD1
V gene: TRBV6-6
clone size: .
J gene: TRBJ2-6
CDR3 DNA: TGTGCCAGCAGTCCAAGCTCGACAGGGAGCGCTGGGGCCAACGTCCTGACTTTC
CDR3 protein: CASSPSSTGSAGANVLTF

D gene: TRBD1
V gene: TRBV7-3
clone size: .
J gene: TRBJ2-3
CDR3 DNA: TGTGCCAGCAGCTTAGCAGGGGGTAGCACAGATACGCAGTATTTT
CDR3 protein: CASSLAGGSTDTQYF

D gene: .
V gene: TRBV30
clone size: .
J gene: TRBJ1-1
CDR3 DNA: TGTGCCTGGAGTTACGGCGGACATTCGAACACTGAAGCTTTCTTT
CDR3 protein: CAWSYGGHSNTEAFF

D gene: .
V gene: TRBV28
clone size: once
J gene: TRBJ2-3
CDR3 DNA: TGTGCCAGCAGACAAACAGATACGCAGTATTTT
CDR3 protein: CASRQTDTQYF

D gene: TRBD2
V gene: TRBV7-9
clone size: .
J gene: TRBJ2-1
CDR3 DNA: TGTGCCAGCAGCTTAGTGACTAGCGGGAGTTCCCATGAGCAGTTCTTC
CDR3 protein: CASSLVTSGSSHEQFF

D gene: .
V gene: TRBV15
clone size: few
J gene: TRBJ2-2
CDR3 DNA: TGTGCCACCAGCAGTACAGGGACCGGGGAGCTGTTTTTT
CDR3 protein: CATSSTGTGELFF

D gene: TRBD2
V gene: TRBV3-1/TRBV3-2
clone size: .
J gene: TRBJ2-7
CDR3 DNA: TGTGCCAGCAGCCAAGGGGGACTAGCGGGGGGCCACCTGTACTTC
CDR3 protein: CASSQGGLAGGHLYF

D gene: .
V gene: TRBV19
clone size: .
J gene: TRBJ2-7
CDR3 DNA: TGTGCCAGTAGTTCCGGCAGCCTGGGCCACTACGAGCAGTACTTC
CDR3 protein: CASSSGSLGHYEQYF

D gene: .
V gene: TRBV30
clone size: .
J gene: TRBJ1-3
CDR3 DNA: TGTGCCTGGAGTATCCGACAAAGCTCTGGAAACACCATATATTTT
CDR3 protein: CAWSIRQSSGNTIYF

D gene: .
V gene: TRBV5-4
clone size: .
J gene: TRBJ1-4
CDR3 DNA: TGTGCCAGCAGCTTGACGGGGGCAACTAATGAAAAACTGTTTTTT
CDR3 protein: CASSLTGATNEKLFF

D gene: .
V gene: TRBV4-1
clone size: few
J gene: TRBJ1-6
CDR3 DNA: TGCGCCAGCAGCCAAGAGGTAACAGGTGAATCACCCCTCCACTTT
CDR3 protein: CASSQEVTGESPLHF

D gene: TRBD1
V gene: TRBV4-2
clone size: .
J gene: TRBJ1-1
CDR3 DNA: TGTGCCAGCAGCCAAGATCCAGGGGGGTATACTGAAGCTTTCTTT
CDR3 protein: CASSQDPGGYTEAFF

D gene: TRBD2
V gene: TRBV5-8
clone size: .
J gene: TRBJ2-7
CDR3 DNA: TGTGCCAGCAAAGAGACTAGCGGGACCCACGAGCAGTACTTC
CDR3 protein: CASKETSGTHEQYF

D gene: .
V gene: TRBV10-1
clone size: .
J gene: TRBJ2-7
CDR3 DNA: TGCGCCAGCAGGGACAGCTCCTACGAGCAGTACTTC
CDR3 protein: CASRDSSYEQYF

D gene: TRBD1
V gene: TRBV29-1
clone size: .
J gene: TRBJ1-1
CDR3 DNA: TGCAGCGTTTACCGGGACAGGGCAACTGAAGCTTTCTTT
CDR3 protein: CSVYRDRATEAFF

D gene: TRBD2
V gene: TRBV3-1/TRBV3-2
clone size: .
J gene: TRBJ2-1
CDR3 DNA: TGTGCCAGCAGCCAAGGACGGACTAGCGGCAATTACAATGAGCAGTTCTTC
CDR3 protein: CASSQGRTSGNYNEQFF

D gene: TRBD2
V gene: TRBV24-1
clone size: .
J gene: TRBJ2-1
CDR3 DNA: TGTGCCCCGCCGACCGGACTAGCGCACAATGAGCAGTTCTTC
CDR3 protein: CAPPTGLAHNEQFF

D gene: TRBD2
V gene: TRBV6-5
clone size: .
J gene: TRBJ2-3
CDR3 DNA: TGTGCCAGCAGGCCGACTAGCGGGAGGGATACGCAGTATTTT
CDR3 protein: CASRPTSGRDTQYF

D gene: .
V gene: TRBV10-3
clone size: .
J gene: TRBJ2-3
CDR3 DNA: TGTGCCATCAGTGAGTCGAAGCAGGGTGTGGGCACAGATACGCAGTATTTT
CDR3 protein: CAISESKQGVGTDTQYF

D gene: .
V gene: TRBV2
clone size: once
J gene: TRBJ1-4
CDR3 DNA: TGTGCCAGCACCTACAGGGACACTAATGAAAAACTGTTTTTT
CDR3 protein: CASTYRDTNEKLFF

D gene: TRBD2
V gene: TRBV25-1
clone size: .
J gene: TRBJ2-5
CDR3 DNA: TGTGCCAGTACGAGAGCGGGAGTTGGGGGAGAGACCCAGTACTTC
CDR3 protein: CASTRAGVGGETQYF

D gene: TRBD1
V gene: TRBV7-9
clone size: medium-sized
J gene: TRBJ1-2
CDR3 DNA: TGTGCCAGCAGCCTCACGGACAGGGAATATGGCTACACCTTC
CDR3 protein: CASSLTDREYGYTF

D gene: TRBD1
V gene: TRBV2
clone size: .
J gene: TRBJ1-2
CDR3 DNA: TGTGCCAGCGCCGAGGGGGCGCGGGACTATGGCTACACCTTC
CDR3 protein: CASAEGARDYGYTF

D gene: TRBD2
V gene: TRBV9
clone size: .
J gene: TRBJ2-3
CDR3 DNA: TGTGCCAGCAGCCCCGGACTAGTCCCAGATACGCAGTATTTT
CDR3 protein: CASSPGLVPDTQYF

D gene: TRBD2
V gene: TRBV6-5
clone size: .
J gene: TRBJ2-1
CDR3 DNA: TGTGCCAGCAGTTACCAGGCTAGCGGGAGTTCGGCTGAGCAGTTCTTC
CDR3 protein: CASSYQASGSSAEQFF

D gene: .
V gene: TRBV28
clone size: .
J gene: TRBJ1-1
CDR3 DNA: TGTGCCAGCAGTTTGCCTAAAACTGAAGCTTTCTTT
CDR3 protein: CASSLPKTEAFF